This TCR beta chain was sequenced in a study of cytomegalovirus exposure and HLA in healthy donors (dated by TCRdb to the late 2010s). Background on the whole study: An earlier analysis of more than 550 of the donors reported about 280 Gb of sequence data and 117 million unique TCR beta sequences obtained from around 170 million T cells. An early release that covered more than 550 HLA-typed donors contained about 300 gigabases of sequencing data and 70 million to 100 million unique TCR sequences. Of the roughly 400 genotyped donors, around 81% fell in the genetic ancestry cluster associated with self-reported Caucasian donors. The study was designed to test whether signatures of past pathogen exposure could be identified by cataloging public T cell receptors. The T cell repertoires of under 700 subjects were profiled by immunosequencing and related to cytomegalovirus serostatus. Besides the first cohort of roughly 660 subjects, a separate validation cohort made up of 120 different subjects was used. High-throughput TCR immunosequencing, statistical association of individual TCRs with disease status, and machine learning were combined to predict cytomegalovirus infection status. To study patterns of TCR occurrence, a later analysis re-analyzed previously published TCR beta repertoires from 650 to 750 donors and added high-resolution HLA genotyping. In the later analysis, no new phenotypic data were used to find candidate immune exposures; instead, reliance was placed on TCR beta sequences and their occurrence across donors. An earlier analysis of about 600 of the donors used high-throughput TCR beta sequencing to judge whether each TCR beta V gene segment behaved as functional or pseudogenic. Donor age, sex, ethnicity and CMV serostatus were collected together with the repertoire data. A later genetic analysis used genome-wide SNP genotypes for about 60% of the roughly 670 donors, treating that subset as a discovery cohort. Every repertoire in the discovery cohort had been generated on one and the same sequencing platform. HLA typing covered class I and class II loci at four-digit resolution. The number of donors typed differed by locus, with 629-630 for A, B, C, DRB1 and DQB1, approximately 500 for DQA1, 600 to 610 for DPA1, and roughly 450 for DPB1. Five DR-DQ haplotypes were treated as single units for association and clustering because of strong linkage in the cohort. Across about 380 genotyped donors of the cohort, an average of about 220,000 unique TCR beta nucleotide sequences per donor were sequenced, and around 19% of those sequences were non-productive. The paper as a whole reports these results and caveats: The 87-base-pair reads could not distinguish some IMGT-functional V segments, including TRBV6-2 and TRBV6-3, so those segments were excluded. The earlier analysis of 450 to 700 of the donors excluded fewer than 20 rarely observed V segments, including chromosome 9 orphons, because counts were too low. A further reported finding was that TCR beta sequences accurately predicted the HLA-A and HLA-B alleles for most subjects in the first cohort. In a later analysis, 15,000 to 20,000 TCR beta sequences were associated with specific HLA alleles at a false discovery rate of 0.05. CMV serostatus was the only immune exposure information available for the cohort. In a later genetic analysis, a missense DCLRE1C variant was associated with V-gene and J-gene trimming of TCR beta chains, and the association was replicated in an independent cohort. The study listed 150 to 200 TCR beta chains as associated with cytomegalovirus. When HLA alleles, especially DR and DQ, strongly co-occurred, TCR associations were difficult to assign to individual alleles. In this cohort, only TCR beta chains were sequenced, and detectable features were limited by the absence of alpha or paired-chain data. A later genetic analysis reported fewer N-insertions in productive TCRs among donors in an Asian-associated ancestry cluster than the roughly 700-donor mean. Broadly in line with IMGT annotations, most TCR beta V segments showed up in productive rearrangements about 87% or about 30% of the time in an earlier analysis of several hundred of the donors. The classifier was reported to diagnose cytomegalovirus status with high specificity and sensitivity in both the original and validation cohorts. According to the authors, the approach could potentially be generalized to other disease states and immunological phenotypes. Several of the top co-occurrence clusters appeared to be linked to parvovirus B19, influenza, CMV and Epstein-Barr virus, according to a later analysis. A few of the identified cytomegalovirus-associated TCR beta chains were confirmed in vitro to be specific for cytomegalovirus antigens. While some public TCRs were present in many individuals, most TCR sequences turned up only very rarely across donors. In a later analysis, TCR association rates were found to vary across HLA loci, with the most associated TCRs seen for DRB1 alleles and the fewest for HLA-C alleles. Because HLA typing was missing for some donors at each locus, association tests included only the typed subset. Most CMV-associated TCR beta chains appeared to be HLA-restricted in a later analysis, and the HLA associations seemed to be driven largely by CMV exposure. In a later analysis, HLA-associated TCR beta chains showed more clonal expansion and lower generation probabilities than non-associated chains that were equally common. Roughly uniform sequencing depth across donors was assumed in presence/absence analyses, although this assumption may not hold. The sequencing pipeline was judged likely to have produced a cluster of highly shared sequence variants as a technical artifact. Linkage disequilibrium might explain the correlated functional status among segregating V segments, but an unknown experimental factor could not be ruled out.

The cohort consisted of 666 healthy bone marrow donors. At the time of sampling, all cohort members were nominally healthy, though unrecorded immune exposures were likely present. The donor tested CMV seronegative and was one of the 352 seronegative cohort members. A peripheral blood sample was provided by each donor, and peripheral blood mononuclear cells were used for TCR beta sequencing. Genomic DNA was extracted from the blood cell samples with the Qiagen DNeasy Blood Extraction Kit. Trimming takes 2 bases off V and 7 bases off J; junction bases not matched to a gene: 8. The germline V gene specifies LGHNT as CDR1 and FRNRAP as CDR2. The CDR3 runs 16 residues from the cysteine to the phenylalanine. CDR3 DNA is the only sequence kept; it has 48 bases, read in frame from the first base. Libraries were made using the immunoSEQ multiplex PCR assay. For the multiplex PCR, a mixture combining 60 forward primers for TCR Vbeta segments and 13 reverse primers for TCR Jbeta segments was used. The CDR3 region of rearranged TCR beta genes was amplified from genomic DNA with a multiplex PCR assay. The amplified TCR beta libraries were sequenced on the Illumina HiSeq System as 87-base-pair reads. The authors processed their data as follows. A later analysis counted about 80 million unique TCR beta chains across the 670 or so repertoires, and about 10 million of these chains were shared by at least two donors. Raw reads were error-corrected and collapsed into unique sequences with a nearest-neighbor algorithm that merged closely related sequences to remove PCR and sequencing errors. To assign V, D and J gene segments, CDR3 sequences were aligned to IMGT reference sequences. For a sequence to be retained, a match of at least six nucleotides was required to both a V gene segment and a J gene segment. Rearrangements were called productive when the CDR3 lacked stop codons and stayed in frame with V and J; all others were non-productive. CDR3 was defined by IMGT convention, running from the second conserved V-encoded cysteine to the conserved J-encoded phenylalanine. Sequences without an unambiguous match to a single V gene segment were excluded from the earlier analysis of 450 to 650 of the donors. In an earlier analysis of almost 600 of the donors, a V segment was called functional when productive rearrangements were above 56.7%, and segregating when the standard deviation between donors exceeded 5%. To diagnose cytomegalovirus status from the catalog of TCR beta chain sequences, a statistical classification framework was built. A later analysis assigned V and J genes by comparing TCR nucleotide sequences with IMGT/GENE-DB human TR gene sequences. The TCRdist pipeline was used in a later analysis to assign CDR3 sequences and most-parsimonious VDJ recombination scenarios. In a later analysis, each TCR beta chain was defined by its CDR3 amino acid sequence together with its V-gene family, and reads lacking a unique V-gene family were excluded. As a way to deal with suspected cross-contamination and a sequencing artifact, a later analysis dropped approximately 590 nucleotide sequences that were highly shared and had low generation probability. A later analysis calculated a clonal expansion index for each public chain from normalized within-repertoire ranks of inferred template counts. A later analysis computed generation probabilities with a VDJ recombination model fitted to out-of-frame rearrangements, and checked the results against IGoR. A later analysis scored TCR-TCR, TCR-HLA and TCR-CMV co-occurrence with hypergeometric tests, applying a repertoire-size bias correction to TCR pairs. A later analysis estimated false discovery rates by permuting HLA or CMV assignments 20 times. In a later analysis, co-occurring TCRs were grouped using DBSCAN, and TCRdist sequence similarity was added for clustering within HLA-allele-positive subsets. Repertoires with fewer than 30,000 or more than 120,000 public chains were left out of co-occurrence clustering, as were roughly five repertoires with anomalous nucleotide sharing. Not all clones reach the TCRdb copy of this immuneACCESS table, which keeps in-frame sequences only. Checked studies attribute under half of the gap to unresolved V genes and leave the rest unexplained. Clone size and the V and J calls come from that table; the DNA yielded D and trimming. The sample records approximately 170,000 clones, 75% to 90% of which are singletons. The ten top clones hold approximately 2.1% of the sample.

This clone came up once. Its antigen is unknown. No base-level quality is on record; no much larger clone is a single base apart. This clonotype was obtained from a male donor in good health and CMV-seronegative. What was sequenced was PBMCs. This chain is built from TRBV12-5 and TRBJ1-4; TRBD1 lines up with 9 middle nucleotides. The nucleotide sequence reads as follows: TGTGCTAGTGGTTTGACAAGGACAGGGGTTGGTGAAAAACTGTTTTTT. It encodes CASGLTRTGVGEKLFF. The full variable domain, with segments outside the CDR3 supplied by the reference TRBV12-5 and TRBJ1-4 proteins, appears as DARVTQTPRHKVTEMGQEVTMRCQPILGHNTVFWYRQTMMQGLELLAYFRNRAPLDDSGMPKDRFSAEMPDATLATLKIQPSEPRDSAVYFCASGLTRTGVGEKLFFGSGTQLSVL.